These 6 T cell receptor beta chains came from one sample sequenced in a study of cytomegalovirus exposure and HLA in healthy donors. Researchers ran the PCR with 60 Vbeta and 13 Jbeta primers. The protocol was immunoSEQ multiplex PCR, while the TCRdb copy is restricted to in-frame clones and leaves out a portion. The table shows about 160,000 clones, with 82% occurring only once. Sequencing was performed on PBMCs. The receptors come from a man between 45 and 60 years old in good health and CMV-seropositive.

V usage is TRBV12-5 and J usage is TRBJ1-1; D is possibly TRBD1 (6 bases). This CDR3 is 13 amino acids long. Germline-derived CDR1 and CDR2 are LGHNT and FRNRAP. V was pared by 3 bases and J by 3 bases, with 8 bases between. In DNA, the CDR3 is TGTGCTAGTGGTTTTCGACAGGACACTGAAGCTTTCTTT. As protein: CASGFRQDTEAFF. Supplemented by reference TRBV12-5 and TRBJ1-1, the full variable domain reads DARVTQTPRHKVTEMGQEVTMRCQPILGHNTVFWYRQTMMQGLELLAYFRNRAPLDDSGMPKDRFSAEMPDATLATLKIQPSEPRDSAVYFCASGFRQDTEAFFGQGTRLTVV.

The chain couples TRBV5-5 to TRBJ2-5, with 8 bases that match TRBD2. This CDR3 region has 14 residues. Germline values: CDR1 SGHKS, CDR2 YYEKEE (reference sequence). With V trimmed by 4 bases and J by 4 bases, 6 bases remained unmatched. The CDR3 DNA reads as TGTGCCAGCAGCCTTCGGGGGGGAGGAGAGACCCAGTACTTC. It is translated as CASSLRGGGETQYF.

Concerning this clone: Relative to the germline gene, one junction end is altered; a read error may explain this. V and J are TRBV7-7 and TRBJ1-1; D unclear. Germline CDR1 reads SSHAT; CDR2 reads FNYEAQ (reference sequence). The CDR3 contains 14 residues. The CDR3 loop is CASSPLRQNTEAFF. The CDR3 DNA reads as TGTGCTAGCAGCCCCCTTAGACAGAACACTGAAGCTTTCTTT.

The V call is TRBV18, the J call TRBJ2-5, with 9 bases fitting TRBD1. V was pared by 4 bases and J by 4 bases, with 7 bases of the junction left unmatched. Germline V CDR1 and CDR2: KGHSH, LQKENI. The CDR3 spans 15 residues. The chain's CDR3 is CASSRGQGALETQYF. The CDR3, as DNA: TGTGCCAGCTCACGGGGACAGGGAGCTTTAGAGACCCAGTACTTC.

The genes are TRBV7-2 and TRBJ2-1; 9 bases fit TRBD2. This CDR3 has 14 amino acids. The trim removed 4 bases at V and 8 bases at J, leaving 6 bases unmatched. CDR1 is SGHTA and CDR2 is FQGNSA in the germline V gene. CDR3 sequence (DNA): TGTGCCAGCAGCTCTTCAAGCGGGGGGCATGAGCAGTTCTTC. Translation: CASSSSSGGHEQFF. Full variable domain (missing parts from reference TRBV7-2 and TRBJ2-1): GAGVSQSPSNKVTEKGKDVELRCDPISGHTALYWYRQSLGQGLEFLIYFQGNSAPDKSGLPSDRFSAERTGGSVSTLTIQRTQQEDSAVYLCASSSSSGGHEQFFGPGTRLTVL.

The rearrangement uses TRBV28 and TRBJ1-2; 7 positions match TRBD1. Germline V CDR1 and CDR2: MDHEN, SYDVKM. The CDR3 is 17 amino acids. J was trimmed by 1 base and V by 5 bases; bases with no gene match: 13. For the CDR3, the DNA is TGTGCCAGCAGTCCTCCCCACCCCGGGACAGATAACTATGGCTACACCTTC. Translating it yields CASSPPHPGTDNYGYTF.